Following are 19 T cell receptor beta chains from one sample sequenced in a study of OX40 agonist ivuxolimab in advanced cancers. Generated by immunoSEQ multiplex PCR, the TCRdb table keeps only in-frame clones and is missing some. The sample gives tens of thousands of clones, approximately 82% of which show up once; 2.6% is in the top ten. The material was CD4+ or CD8+ T cells sorted from blood, obtained in a trial of the OX40 agonist ivuxolimab. These receptors came from an adult with an advanced solid tumor such as melanoma, head and neck, liver or kidney cancer.

This chain joins TRBV4-2 and TRBJ2-7; 8 bases fit TRBD2. CDR3 length equals 15 residues. Trimming at V came to 1 base and at J to 3 bases, leaving 5 bases not matched to a gene. Germline lookup yields CDR1 LGHNA and CDR2 YNFKEQ. The CDR3 coding sequence is TGTGCCAGCAGCCAAGTGGCGGGAGGCAGCTACGAGCAGTACTTC. Translated, it gives CASSQVAGGSYEQYF.

The chain has TRBV19 and TRBJ2-3; D is perhaps TRBD2 (5 bases). The CDR3 is made up of 16 amino acids. V was shortened by 5 bases and J by 6 bases, with 21 bases between the two germline ends. CDR1 and CDR2 from the germline V gene are LNHDA and SQIVND (reference sequence). The CDR3 nucleotides are TGTGCCAGTAGTCCAGCTCGACGGGCCACTAGGGATACGCAGTATTTT. Translating gives CASSPARRATRDTQYF.

The rearrangement joins TRBV19 to TRBJ1-5, with a weak D call TRBD1 (6 bases). V was cut by 2 bases and J by 4 bases, with 24 bases left in between. Per the germline V gene, CDR1 is LNHDA and CDR2 is SQIVND (reference sequence). The CDR3 sequence is 19 residues long. The CDR3 is CASSIIRGEGSIRNQPQHF. The CDR3 bases are TGTGCCAGTAGTATAATAAGGGGGGAGGGATCGATAAGGAATCAGCCCCAGCATTTT.

J is TRBJ2-7 and V is TRBV6-5, with D tentatively TRBD1 (5 bases). Trimming removed 7 bases from V and 4 bases from J, with 14 bases in between. CDR1 and CDR2 from the germline V gene are MNHEY and SVGAGI. The CDR3 is 13 amino acids. Here the CDR3 DNA reads TGTGCCAGCAAGCAGGGATCCCGGTACGAGCAGTACTTC. Translation: CASKQGSRYEQYF.

The chain couples TRBV15 to TRBJ1-1; 7 nucleotides agree with TRBD1. The germline CDR1 and CDR2 sequences are LNHNV and YYDKDF (reference sequence). CDR3 length: 13 amino acids. V dropped 7 bases and J dropped 4; count of bases not matched to a gene: 6. The CDR3 sequence: CATNPQGSTEAFF. The CDR3 region has the DNA TGTGCCACCAACCCACAGGGGTCCACTGAAGCTTTCTTT.

Details on this clone: A junction end diverges from the germline sequence, so it may reflect a read error. In DNA form, the CDR3 reads TGCGCCAGCAGTTTGGAGCCAGGGGGAGTCCTCAATGAGCAGTTCTTC. This translates into CASSLEPGGVLNEQFF. This sequence joins TRBV5-1 and TRBJ2-1; TRBD1 matches at 7 bases. In germline, CDR1 is SGHRS, CDR2 YFSETQ. The CDR3 extends over 16 amino acids. The whole variable domain, remainder taken from reference TRBV5-1 and TRBJ2-1, is KAGVTQTPRYLIKTRGQQVTLSCSPISGHRSVSWYQQTPGQGLQFLFEYFSETQRNKGNFPGRFSGRQFSNSRSEMNVSTLELGDSALYLCASSLEPGGVLNEQFFGPGTRLTVL.

Details on this clone: At one end the junction does not follow the germline gene, possibly because of a read error. The chain is built from TRBV7-9 and TRBJ2-1; unclear D gene. The CDR3 is 13 residues long. Germline CDR1 and CDR2: SEHNR and FQNEAQ (reference sequence). The CDR3 is CASSSSRPPPWVF. CDR3 bases: TGTGCCAGCAGCTCCTCACGACCACCTCCGTGGGTCTTC.

The genes are TRBV5-1 and TRBJ2-2, with 8 bases matching TRBD1. The J segment lost 6 bases and the V segment lost 4 bases, leaving 5 bases of the junction unmatched. This CDR3 contains 14 residues. CDR1 is SGHRS and CDR2 is YFSETQ in the germline V gene. The CDR3 DNA is TGCGCCAGCAGCCCTGCGACAGGGGCCGGGGAGCTGTTTTTT. Translation gives CASSPATGAGELFF.

V is TRBV6-5 and J is TRBJ2-3; TRBD2 matches at 13 bases. Germline V CDR1 and CDR2: MNHEY, SVGAGI. This CDR3 is built from 16 residues. The trim removed 2 bases at V and 5 bases at J, leaving 4 bases unmatched. In DNA form, the CDR3 reads TGTGCCAGCAGTTACAGGACTAGCGGGAGTATAGATACGCAGTATTTT. It codes for CASSYRTSGSIDTQYF.

This clone was seen a few times. This chain uses TRBV19 with TRBJ1-5, with D perhaps TRBD1 (6 bases). Trimming took 1 base from V and 6 from J, leaving 10 bases between them. Germline V lookup: CDR1 LNHDA, CDR2 SQIVND (reference sequence). This CDR3 region has 14 residues. The CDR3 is CASSIVGAAQPQHF. CDR3 DNA sequence: TGTGCCAGTAGTATAGTGGGGGCAGCTCAGCCCCAGCATTTT.

This chain joins TRBV7-2 and TRBJ2-7, with D possibly TRBD2 on 5 matching bases. The CDR3 sequence is 12 residues long. In germline, CDR1 is SGHTA, CDR2 FQGNSA. Trimming shortened V by 1 base and J by 7 bases, and 8 bases separated the two germline ends. In DNA, the CDR3 is TGTGCCAGCAGCTTAGGTACGGGAGAGCAGTACTTC. It translates to CASSLGTGEQYF.

The rearrangement uses TRBV7-9 and TRBJ1-4; D call uncertain. V lost 3 bases and J 4 bases, leaving 9 bases between the germline ends. CDR3 length: 14 amino acids. Looked up from germline, CDR1 is SEHNR and CDR2 is FQNEAQ (reference sequence). CDR3 protein: CASSFWRNNEKLFF. The CDR3 DNA reads as TGTGCCAGCAGCTTTTGGCGGAATAATGAAAAACTGTTTTTT.

The V and J genes are TRBV6-5 and TRBJ2-7, with 7 bases lining up with TRBD1. J was trimmed by 2 bases and V by 10 bases; bases with no gene match: 8. The CDR3 sequence is 13 residues long. CDR1 and CDR2 (germline): MNHEY, SVGAGI. The CDR3 reads CATTGENTYEQYF. For the CDR3, the DNA is TGTGCCACCACAGGGGAGAACACCTACGAGCAGTACTTC.

This clone was seen a few times. The V call is TRBV7-9, the J call TRBJ1-6, with D possibly TRBD1 on 6 matching bases. The CDR3 consists of 15 residues. From germline, CDR1 is SEHNR and CDR2 FQNEAQ (reference sequence). V lost 1 base, J lost 7 bases, and 11 bases lay in between. The CDR3 region has the DNA TGTGCCAGCAGCTTAGGAGGGGACACCAATTCACCCCTCCACTTT. Translated: CASSLGGDTNSPLHF.

This rearrangement joins TRBV6-5 to TRBJ2-3; 7 bases are a match to TRBD1. Germline-derived CDR1 and CDR2 are MNHEY and SVGAGI. Unmatched junction bases numbered 11, after V lost 6 bases and J lost 5 bases. The CDR3 totals 15 residues. The CDR3 here is CASSTVGGFGDTQYF. As DNA, the CDR3 is TGTGCCAGCAGCACCGTAGGGGGCTTTGGAGATACGCAGTATTTT.

This chain uses TRBV7-9 with TRBJ1-1, with 7 bases matching TRBD1. Germline V gene data show CDR1 as SEHNR and CDR2 as FQNEAQ (reference sequence). CDR3 length equals 13 residues. Losses at the gene ends were 5 bases for V and 4 bases for J; bases not matched to a gene: 4. DNA for the CDR3: TGTGCCAGCAGCCAGCAGGGGGGCACTGAAGCTTTCTTT. Amino acids: CASSQQGGTEAFF. The whole variable domain, filled in from reference TRBV7-9 and TRBJ1-1, reads DTGVSQNPRHKITKRGQNVTFRCDPISEHNRLYWYRQTLGQGPEFLTYFQNEAQLEKSRLLSDRFSAERPKGSFSTLEIQRTEQGDSAMYLCASSQQGGTEAFFGQGTRLTVV.

The rearrangement uses TRBV19 and TRBJ2-7; possibly TRBD1 for D (6 bases). Trimming pared 8 bases from V and 2 bases from J, leaving 16 bases between. CDR3 size: 14 residues. Germline values: CDR1 LNHDA, CDR2 SQIVND (reference sequence). CDR3: CASSGVPGPYEQYF. The DNA of the CDR3 is TGTGCCAGTTCAGGGGTCCCGGGCCCCTACGAGCAGTACTTC.

The chain employs TRBV30 and TRBJ1-4, with D tentatively TRBD1 (6 bases). The CDR3 has 15 residues. Per germline, CDR1 GTSNPN and CDR2 SVGIG (reference sequence). Trimming shortened V by 2 bases and J by 8 bases, and 18 bases separated the two germline ends. The CDR3 bases are TGTGCCTGGAGTAGTGGGGTGGACAGAGACGAAAAACTGTTTTTT. Residues: CAWSSGVDRDEKLFF.

This clone has just a few counts. The V call is TRBV5-1, the J call TRBJ2-7; D unresolved. CDR1 is SGHRS and CDR2 is YFSETQ in the germline V gene. The ends were cut back, 0 bases at V and 0 bases at J, with 10 bases in the middle. The CDR3 runs 15 residues. CDR3 DNA: TGCGCCAGCAGCTTGGCGGTGGGTAGCTCCTACGAGCAGTACTTC. Its protein is CASSLAVGSSYEQYF.